This passage covers 24 T cell receptor beta chains from one sample sequenced in a study of cytomegalovirus exposure and HLA in healthy donors. It was with 60 Vbeta and 13 Jbeta primers that the PCR ran. TCRdb keeps only in-frame clones here, not all; method: immunoSEQ multiplex PCR. The repertoire table contains about 52,000 clones. The specimen sequenced was PBMCs. These receptors originate from a woman aged 45-59 years in good health and CMV-seropositive.

The chain employs TRBV2 and TRBJ2-1, with TRBD2 matching 11 bases. V lost 8 bases, J lost 7 bases, and 10 bases stayed unmatched. The CDR3 runs 15 residues. Germline CDR1 SNHLY, CDR2 FYNNEI. CDR3 nucleotide sequence: TGTGCCAGCGAATTCCTAGCGGGGGGTGGGAATGAGCAGTTCTTC. Its protein product is CASEFLAGGGNEQFF.

This chain uses TRBV18 with TRBJ2-7, with D possibly being TRBD1 (5 bases). In germline, CDR1 is KGHSH, CDR2 LQKENI. The CDR3 is 13 residues long. With 0 bases removed from V and 5 bases from J, the gap between germline ends came to 8 bases. The CDR3 reads CASSPPGEDEQYF. The CDR3 region has the DNA TGTGCCAGCTCACCACCAGGGGAAGACGAGCAGTACTTC. Full variable domain (rest looked up from reference TRBV18 and TRBJ2-7): NAGVMQNPRHLVRRRGQEARLRCSPMKGHSHVYWYRQLPEEGLKFMVYLQKENIIDESGMPKERFSAEFPKEGPSILRIQQVVRGDSAAYFCASSPPGEDEQYFGPGTRLTVT.

This rearrangement joins TRBV10-3 to TRBJ2-7; D is possibly TRBD1 (6 bases). Germline CDR1 and CDR2: ENHRY and SYGVKD. V lost 0 bases, J lost 5 bases, and 14 bases lay in between. The CDR3 totals 15 residues. The CDR3, as DNA: TGTGCCATCAGTGAGTCACCACATACAGGGAACGAGCAGTACTTC. Protein sequence: CAISESPHTGNEQYF.

The V and J genes are TRBV27 and TRBJ2-7; 7 bases are a match to TRBD1. With V trimmed by 6 bases and J by 3 bases, 5 bases remained unmatched. Germline CDR1 reads MNHEY; CDR2 reads SMNVEV (reference sequence). This CDR3 contains 13 residues. The CDR3 is CASSPGQVYEQYF. The CDR3 DNA sequence: TGTGCCAGCAGCCCCGGACAGGTCTACGAGCAGTACTTC.

The rearrangement uses TRBV4-1 and TRBJ1-5; D uncertain. V was shortened by 0 bases and J by 0 bases, with 15 bases between the two germline ends. This CDR3 comprises 18 residues. Germline V CDR1 and CDR2: MGHRA, YSYEKL. As DNA, the CDR3 is TGCGCCAGCAGCCAAGAAGGCGGGGTAGGGCATAGCAATCAGCCCCAGCATTTT. Its translation: CASSQEGGVGHSNQPQHF.

The chain recombines TRBV6-1 with TRBJ2-7; 7 nucleotides agree with TRBD1. From germline, CDR1 is MNHNS and CDR2 SASEGT. CDR3 length: 13 amino acids. J gave up 4 bases and V 6 bases, and 6 bases lay outside the gene matches. The CDR3 DNA follows: TGTGCCAGCAGCGGGGACAGAATTTACGAGCAGTACTTC. Translated: CASSGDRIYEQYF.

The chain employs TRBV29-1 and TRBJ2-5; TRBD1 matches 9 bases. The germline gives CDR1 SQVTM, CDR2 ANQGSEA. CDR3 size: 15 residues. The V gene end was trimmed by 4 bases and the J gene end by 4 bases; junction bases not matched to a gene: 10. The CDR3 region is CSVVGDRVVGETQYF. As DNA, the CDR3 is TGCAGCGTTGTAGGGGACAGGGTAGTTGGAGAGACCCAGTACTTC.

The chain employs TRBV30 and TRBJ1-2, with D possibly TRBD1 on 6 matching bases. The CDR3 loop spans 14 amino acids. Germline V gene lookup returns CDR1 GTSNPN and CDR2 SVGIG (reference sequence). Trimming pared 0 bases from V and 4 bases from J, leaving 12 bases between. CDR3 bases: TGTGCCTGGAGTGTATCCCTGGACAGCTATGGCTACACCTTC. It encodes CAWSVSLDSYGYTF.

The chain joins TRBV11-2 to TRBJ2-5; no clear D gene. With 1 base removed from V and 0 bases from J, the gap between germline ends came to 9 bases. This CDR3 has 15 amino acids. Germline-derived CDR1 and CDR2 are SGHAT and FQNNGV. CDR3: CASSLGGRYQETQYF. As DNA, the CDR3 is TGTGCCAGCAGCTTAGGCGGCAGATACCAAGAGACCCAGTACTTC.

The chain combines TRBV28 with TRBJ2-1; no clear D gene. The CDR3 extends over 13 amino acids. The germline V gene encodes CDR1 MDHEN and CDR2 SYDVKM. Between the trimmed V and J ends, which lost 1 base and 5 bases, there was a span of 6 bases. CDR3: CASSLLGDNEQFF. The CDR3 nucleotides are TGTGCCAGCAGTTTATTAGGAGACAATGAGCAGTTCTTC.

This chain links TRBV15 with TRBJ1-1; 9 bases are shared with TRBD1. The CDR3 spans 15 residues. Looked up from germline, CDR1 is LNHNV and CDR2 is YYDKDF (reference sequence). V lost 5 bases to trimming and J lost 4 bases; unmatched junction nucleotides: 8. The DNA for the CDR3 is TGTGCCACCAGCTCACAACAGGGGGCAGGCACTGAAGCTTTCTTT. This gives the protein CATSSQQGAGTEAFF.

V is TRBV28 and J is TRBJ2-5; TRBD1 matches at 8 bases. The assigned J gene may be wrong: the sequence end matches TRBJ2-7 better. Germline V gene sequence: CDR1 MDHEN, CDR2 SYDVKM. This CDR3 region has 15 residues. CDR3 sequence: CASSLEGTGSYEQYF. The CDR3 DNA reads as TGTGCCAGCAGTTTAGAAGGGACAGGCTCCTACGAGCAGTACTTC.

V and J are TRBV7-9 and TRBJ2-1, with TRBD2 matching over 7 bases. J was trimmed by 12 bases and V by 1 base; bases with no gene match: 6. The CDR3 consists of 13 residues. The germline V gene encodes CDR1 SEHNR and CDR2 FQNEAQ (reference sequence). DNA for the CDR3: TGTGCCAGCAGCTTAGATAACCTAGCGGCGCAGTTCTTC. Translating gives CASSLDNLAAQFF.

This chain uses TRBV4-3 with TRBJ1-1, with a weak D call TRBD1 (5 bases). Trimming cost V 4 bases and J 0 bases, with 15 bases left between them. Germline V gives CDR1 LGHNA, CDR2 YSLEER. The CDR3 sequence is 16 residues long. Here the CDR3 reads CASSPGGRPMNTEAFF. CDR3 nucleotides: TGCGCCAGCAGCCCGGGGGGGAGACCGATGAACACTGAAGCTTTCTTT.

The rearrangement joins TRBV11-1 to TRBJ2-6; D is perhaps TRBD1 (5 bases). Germline V lookup: CDR1 SGHAT, CDR2 FQDESV (reference sequence). This CDR3 region has 19 residues. V lost 3 bases to trimming and J lost 3 bases, with 21 bases between them. The CDR3 region is CASSFRRGRDRGGANVLTF. The CDR3 region has the DNA TGTGCCAGCAGCTTCAGAAGGGGCAGGGATCGCGGTGGGGCCAACGTCCTGACTTTC.

This chain connects TRBV2 to TRBJ1-5; the match to TRBD1 covers 12 bases. The germline V gene encodes CDR1 SNHLY and CDR2 FYNNEI. This CDR3 contains 16 residues. V was pared by 6 bases and J by 4 bases, with 7 bases of the junction left unmatched. CDR3: CASRVGTGGANQPQHF. The CDR3 nucleotides are TGTGCCAGCAGGGTCGGGACAGGGGGCGCAAATCAGCCCCAGCATTTT. The variable domain in full, completed from reference TRBV2 and TRBJ1-5, reads EPEVTQTPSHQVTQMGQEVILRCVPISNHLYFYWYRQILGQKVEFLVSFYNNEISEKSEIFDDQFSVERPDGSNFTLKIRSTKLEDSAMYFCASRVGTGGANQPQHFGDGTRLSIL.

This chain connects TRBV19 to TRBJ2-7; 13 nucleotides agree with TRBD2. J lost 6 bases, V lost 1 base, and 6 bases had no gene match. The germline gives CDR1 LNHDA, CDR2 SQIVND (reference sequence). This CDR3 is 16 amino acids long. As DNA, the CDR3 is TGTGCCAGTAGTATAGCCGGGACTAGCGGGACAGTCGAGCAGTACTTC. Translated: CASSIAGTSGTVEQYF. Using reference TRBV19 and TRBJ2-7 for the parts outside the CDR3, the full variable domain is DGGITQSPKYLFRKEGQNVTLSCEQNLNHDAMYWYRQDPGQGLRLIYYSQIVNDFQKGDIAEGYSVSREKKESFPLTVTSAQKNPTAFYLCASSIAGTSGTVEQYFGPGTRLTVT.

The chain has TRBV6-4 and TRBJ2-3, with D uncertain. Germline values: CDR1 MRHNA, CDR2 SNTAGT. Trimming removed 2 bases at V and 0 bases at J, with 3 bases between. The CDR3 extends over 13 amino acids. CDR3 DNA: TGTGCCAGCAGTGACGCGAGCACAGATACGCAGTATTTT. Translation gives CASSDASTDTQYF.

V is TRBV5-1 and J is TRBJ2-3; TRBD1 is a possible D gene (5 bases). Between the trimmed V and J ends, which lost 4 bases and 0 bases, there was a span of 9 bases. The CDR3 totals 14 residues. Germline V gene lookup returns CDR1 SGHRS and CDR2 YFSETQ. The CDR3 DNA reads as TGCGCCAGCAGCCGACAGTCTAGCACAGATACGCAGTATTTT. The encoded protein is CASSRQSSTDTQYF.

This chain joins TRBV13 and TRBJ2-5, with D perhaps matching TRBD2 (8 bases). Germline V lookup: CDR1 PRHDT, CDR2 FYEKMQ (reference sequence). The length of the CDR3 is 19 residues. V was trimmed by 3 bases and J by 1 base, leaving 24 bases between them. CDR3 sequence reads: CASSLRTGTGGGFQETQYF. Here the CDR3 DNA reads TGTGCCAGCAGCTTGAGGACAGGCACGGGAGGGGGGTTCCAAGAGACCCAGTACTTC.

The V gene is TRBV6-5, the J gene TRBJ2-1, with 7 bases aligning to TRBD2. J lost 6 bases, V lost 4 bases, and 9 bases had no gene match. The length of the CDR3 is 15 residues. Per germline, CDR1 MNHEY and CDR2 SVGAGI. In DNA form, the CDR3 reads TGTGCCAGCAGTTTGGGGGGGTTTTGGAGCAATGAGCAGTTCTTC. It is translated as CASSLGGFWSNEQFF.

The rearrangement joins TRBV7-9 to TRBJ2-1; 10 bases are shared with TRBD1. CDR1 is SEHNR and CDR2 is FQNEAQ in the germline V gene (reference sequence). The CDR3 has 15 amino acids. The ends lost 4 bases at V and 7 bases at J; junction bases unmatched: 7. The CDR3 protein is CASSSRDRGPNEQFF. The CDR3 DNA follows: TGTGCCAGCAGCTCCCGGGACAGGGGACCGAATGAGCAGTTCTTC.

The chain has TRBV6-5 and TRBJ1-6; D is unclear. Germline V gene sequence: CDR1 MNHEY, CDR2 SVGAGI. The CDR3 has 15 amino acids. Trimming cost V 11 bases and J 0 bases, with 14 bases left between them. The CDR3 here is CACRRESSYNSPLHF. CDR3 DNA: TGTGCCTGCCGGCGGGAGAGCTCCTATAATTCACCCCTCCACTTT.

This chain uses TRBV18 with TRBJ1-4; 8 bases agree with TRBD1. Trimming cost V 4 bases and J 2 bases; bases outside gene matches: 3. Per the germline V gene, CDR1 is KGHSH and CDR2 is LQKENI. The CDR3 is made up of 15 amino acids. DNA of the CDR3: TGTGCCAGCTCACGGACAGGGCATACTAATGAAAAACTGTTTTTT. Its protein product is CASSRTGHTNEKLFF.